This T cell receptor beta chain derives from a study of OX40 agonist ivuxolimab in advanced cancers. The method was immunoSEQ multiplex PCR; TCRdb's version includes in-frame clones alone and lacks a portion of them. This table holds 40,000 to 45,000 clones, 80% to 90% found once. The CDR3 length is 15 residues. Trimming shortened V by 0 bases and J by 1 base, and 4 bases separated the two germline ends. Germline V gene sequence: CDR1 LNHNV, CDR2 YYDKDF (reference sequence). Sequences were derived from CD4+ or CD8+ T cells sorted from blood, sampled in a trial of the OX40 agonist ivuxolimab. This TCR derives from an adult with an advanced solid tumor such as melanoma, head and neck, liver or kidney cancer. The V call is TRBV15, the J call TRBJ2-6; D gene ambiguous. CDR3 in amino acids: CATSRDYSGANVLTF. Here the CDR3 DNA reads TGTGCCACCAGCAGAGATTATTCTGGGGCCAACGTCCTGACTTTC. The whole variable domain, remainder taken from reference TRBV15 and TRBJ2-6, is DAMVIQNPRYQVTQFGKPVTLSCSQTLNHNVMYWYQQKSSQAPKLLFHYYDKDFNNEADTPDNFQSRRPNTSFCFLDIRSPGLGDTAMYLCATSRDYSGANVLTFGAGSRLTVL.